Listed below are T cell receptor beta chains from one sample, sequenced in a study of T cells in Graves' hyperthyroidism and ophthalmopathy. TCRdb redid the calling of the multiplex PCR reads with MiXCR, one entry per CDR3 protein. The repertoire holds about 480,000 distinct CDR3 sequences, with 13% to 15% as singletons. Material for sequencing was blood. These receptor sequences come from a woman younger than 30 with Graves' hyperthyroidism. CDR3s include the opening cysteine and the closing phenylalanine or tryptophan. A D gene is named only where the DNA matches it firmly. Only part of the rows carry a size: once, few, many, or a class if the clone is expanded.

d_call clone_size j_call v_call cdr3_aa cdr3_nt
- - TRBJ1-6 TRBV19 CASHRDYNSPLHF TGTGCCTCCCACAGGGATTATAATTCACCCCTCCACTTT
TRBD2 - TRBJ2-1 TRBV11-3 CASSLSLAGEGNEQFF TGTGCCAGCAGCTTAAGTCTAGCGGGAGAAGGCAATGAGCAGTTCTTC
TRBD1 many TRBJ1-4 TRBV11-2 CASSFIQGNNEKLFF TGTGCCAGCAGCTTCATACAGGGGAATAATGAAAAACTGTTTTTT
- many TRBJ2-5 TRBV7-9 CASSSSETQYF TGTGCCAGCAGCTCCTCGGAGACCCAGTACTTC
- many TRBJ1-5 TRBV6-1 CASSEAWTDYSNQPQHF TGTGCCAGCAGTGAAGCTTGGACGGATTATAGCAATCAGCCCCAGCATTTT
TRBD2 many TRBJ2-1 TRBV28 CASSSQSGTSGYNEQFF TGTGCCAGCAGTTCGCAATCCGGGACTAGCGGCTACAATGAGCAGTTCTTC
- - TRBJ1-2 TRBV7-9 CASTWDSPNYGYTF TGTGCCAGCACCTGGGACTCCCCTAACTATGGCTACACCTTC
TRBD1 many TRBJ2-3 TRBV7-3 CASSSGTGGSTDTQYF TGTGCCAGCAGCAGCGGGACAGGGGGCAGCACAGATACGCAGTATTTT
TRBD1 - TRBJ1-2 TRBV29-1 CSVGQGTPSYGYTF TGCAGCGTTGGACAGGGGACCCCCAGTTATGGCTACACCTTC
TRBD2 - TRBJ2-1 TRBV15 CATSRDQSSGRAFSYNEQFF TGTGCCACCAGCAGAGATCAGTCTAGCGGGAGGGCCTTCTCGTACAATGAGCAGTTCTTC
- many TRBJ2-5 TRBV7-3 CASSPARQETQYF TGTGCCAGCAGCCCCGCCAGACAAGAGACCCAGTACTTC
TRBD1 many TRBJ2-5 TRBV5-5 CASSLGQGLGETQYF TGTGCCAGCAGCCTAGGACAGGGCTTGGGAGAGACCCAGTACTTC
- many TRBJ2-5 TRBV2 CASTSTAHQETQYF TGTGCCAGCACCTCGACAGCCCACCAAGAGACCCAGTACTTC
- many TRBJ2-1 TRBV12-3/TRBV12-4 CASLGGSSKRNNEQFF TGTGCCAGCCTGGGGGGTTCTAGCAAGAGAAACAATGAGCAGTTCTTC
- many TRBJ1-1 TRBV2 CASSEDEGWYTEAFF TGTGCCAGCAGTGAAGACGAGGGATGGTACACTGAAGCTTTCTTT
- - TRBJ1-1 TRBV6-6 CASSYSVAKNTEAFF TGTGCCAGCAGTTACTCGGTCGCGAAGAACACTGAAGCTTTCTTT
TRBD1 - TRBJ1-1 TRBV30 CAWTIGTVNTEAFF TGTGCCTGGACTATTGGGACAGTGAACACTGAAGCTTTCTTT
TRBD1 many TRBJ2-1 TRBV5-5 CASSVNRGLPNEQFF TGTGCCAGCAGCGTCAACAGGGGGCTCCCCAATGAGCAGTTCTTC
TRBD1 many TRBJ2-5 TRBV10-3 CATTRDSFQETQYF TGTGCCACCACTCGGGACAGTTTCCAAGAGACCCAGTACTTC
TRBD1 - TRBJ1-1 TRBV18 CASLGQGDQFEAFF TGTGCCAGCTTAGGACAGGGGGACCAATTTGAGGCTTTCTTT
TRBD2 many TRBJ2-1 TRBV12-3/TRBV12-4 CASSPTGGPWEQFF TGTGCCAGCAGTCCCACGGGAGGGCCGTGGGAGCAGTTCTTC
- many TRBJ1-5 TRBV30 CAWSELGRESQPQHF TGTGCCTGGAGTGAGTTAGGGCGAGAGTCTCAGCCCCAGCATTTT
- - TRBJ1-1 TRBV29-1 CSVDGAETYTEAFF TGCAGCGTTGATGGGGCAGAAACCTACACTGAAGCTTTCTTT
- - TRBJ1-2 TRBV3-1 CASSHSGKSGYTF TGTGCCAGCAGCCACTCGGGGAAGTCGGGCTACACCTTC
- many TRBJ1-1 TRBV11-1 CASSFRTEAFF TGTGCCAGCAGCTTTAGGACTGAAGCTTTCTTT
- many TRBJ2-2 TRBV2 CASSVSGGELFF TGTGCCAGCAGCGTATCGGGCGGGGAGCTGTTTTTT